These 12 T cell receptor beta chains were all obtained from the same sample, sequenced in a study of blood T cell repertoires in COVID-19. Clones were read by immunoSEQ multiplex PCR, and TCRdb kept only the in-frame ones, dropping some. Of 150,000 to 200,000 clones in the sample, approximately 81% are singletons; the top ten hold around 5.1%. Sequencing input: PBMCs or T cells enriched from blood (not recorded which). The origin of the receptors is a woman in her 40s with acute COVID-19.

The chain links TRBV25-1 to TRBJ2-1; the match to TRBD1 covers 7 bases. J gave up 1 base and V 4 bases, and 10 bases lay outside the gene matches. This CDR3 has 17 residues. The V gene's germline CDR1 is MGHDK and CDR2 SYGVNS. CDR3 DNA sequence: TGTGCCAGCAGTGCCTCCGGGACAGCGGTGTCCTACAATGAGCAGTTCTTC. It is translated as CASSASGTAVSYNEQFF.

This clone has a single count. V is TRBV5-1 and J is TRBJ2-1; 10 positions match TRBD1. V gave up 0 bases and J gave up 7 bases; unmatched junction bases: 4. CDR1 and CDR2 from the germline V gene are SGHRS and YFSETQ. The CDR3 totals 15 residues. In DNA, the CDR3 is TGCGCCAGCAGCTTGGAGGGACAGGGGCCTAATGAGCAGTTCTTC. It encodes CASSLEGQGPNEQFF.

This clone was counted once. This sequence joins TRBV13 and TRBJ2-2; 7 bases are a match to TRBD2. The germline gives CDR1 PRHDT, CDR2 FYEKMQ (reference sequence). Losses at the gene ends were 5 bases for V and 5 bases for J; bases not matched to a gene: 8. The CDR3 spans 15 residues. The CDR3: CASSPALARTGELFF. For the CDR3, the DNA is TGTGCCAGCAGCCCAGCACTAGCGCGGACCGGGGAGCTGTTTTTT. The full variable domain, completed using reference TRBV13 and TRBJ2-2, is AAGVIQSPRHLIKEKRETATLKCYPIPRHDTVYWYQQGPGQDPQFLISFYEKMQSDKGSIPDRFSAQQFSDYHSELNMSSLELGDSALYFCASSPALARTGELFFGEGSRLTVL.

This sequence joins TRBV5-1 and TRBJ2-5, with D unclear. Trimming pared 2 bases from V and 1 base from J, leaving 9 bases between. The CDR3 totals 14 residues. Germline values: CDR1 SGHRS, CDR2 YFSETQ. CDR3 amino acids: CASSFLLSQETQYF. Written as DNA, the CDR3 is TGCGCCAGCAGCTTCTTACTAAGCCAAGAGACCCAGTACTTC.

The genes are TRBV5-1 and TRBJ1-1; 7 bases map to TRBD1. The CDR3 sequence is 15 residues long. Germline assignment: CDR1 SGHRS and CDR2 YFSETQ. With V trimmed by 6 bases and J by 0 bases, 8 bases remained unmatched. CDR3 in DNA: TGCGCCAGCAAGACACAGGGGAACATGAACACTGAAGCTTTCTTT. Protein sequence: CASKTQGNMNTEAFF.

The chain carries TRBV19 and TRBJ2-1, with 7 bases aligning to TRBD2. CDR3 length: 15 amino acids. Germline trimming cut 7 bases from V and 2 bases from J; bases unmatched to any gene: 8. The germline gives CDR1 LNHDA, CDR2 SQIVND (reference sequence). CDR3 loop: CASTAAGAPYNEQFF. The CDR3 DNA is TGTGCCAGTACCGCCGCGGGAGCGCCCTACAATGAGCAGTTCTTC.

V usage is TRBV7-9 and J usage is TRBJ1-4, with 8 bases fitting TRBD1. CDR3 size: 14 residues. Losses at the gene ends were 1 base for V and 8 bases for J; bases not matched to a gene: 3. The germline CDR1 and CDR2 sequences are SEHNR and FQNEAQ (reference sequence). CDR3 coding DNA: TGTGCCAGCAGCTTAGGTGGGACAGGAGAAAAACTGTTTTTT. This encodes CASSLGGTGEKLFF.

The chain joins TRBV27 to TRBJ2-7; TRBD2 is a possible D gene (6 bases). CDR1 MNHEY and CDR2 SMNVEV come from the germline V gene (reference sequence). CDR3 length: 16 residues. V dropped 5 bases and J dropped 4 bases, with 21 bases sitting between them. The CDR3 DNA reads TGTGCCAGCAGTGAGGGTGGGGCCGGGGGTAGGTACGAGCAGTACTTC. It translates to CASSEGGAGGRYEQYF.

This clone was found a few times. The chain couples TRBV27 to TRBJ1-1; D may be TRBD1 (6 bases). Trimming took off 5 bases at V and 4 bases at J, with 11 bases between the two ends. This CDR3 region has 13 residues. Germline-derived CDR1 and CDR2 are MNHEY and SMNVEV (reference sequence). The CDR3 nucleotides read TGTGCCAGCAGTCTAGGGGACACCACTGAAGCTTTCTTT. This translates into CASSLGDTTEAFF.

The CDR3 region is CAKPLLAWVHEQYF. The CDR3 nucleotides read TGTGCCAAACCGCTTCTAGCTTGGGTCCACGAGCAGTACTTC. This sequence joins TRBV27 and TRBJ2-7; D possibly corresponds to TRBD2 (5 bases). Germline CDR1 MNHEY, CDR2 SMNVEV (reference sequence). The V end lost 10 bases, the J end lost 5 bases, and 21 bases lay between the germline ends. The CDR3 totals 14 residues.

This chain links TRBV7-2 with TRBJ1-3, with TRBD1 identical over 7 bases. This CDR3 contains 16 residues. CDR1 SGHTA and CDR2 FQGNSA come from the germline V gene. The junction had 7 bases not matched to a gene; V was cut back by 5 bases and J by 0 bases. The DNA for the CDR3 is TGTGCCAGCAGCCAAAATACAGGGGCCTCTGGAAACACCATATATTTT. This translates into CASSQNTGASGNTIYF.

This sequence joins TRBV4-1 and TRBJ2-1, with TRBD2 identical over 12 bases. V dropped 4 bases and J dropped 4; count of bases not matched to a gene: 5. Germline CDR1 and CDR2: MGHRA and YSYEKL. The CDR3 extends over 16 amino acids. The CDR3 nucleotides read TGCGCCAGCAGCCCTAGCGGGAGGGCCGATTACAATGAGCAGTTCTTC. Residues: CASSPSGRADYNEQFF.